One and the same sample provided the 15 T cell receptor beta chains below, sequenced in a study of graft-versus-host responses after intestinal transplantation. The method was immunoSEQ multiplex PCR; TCRdb's version includes in-frame clones alone and lacks a portion of them. The sample shows about 51,000 clones, around 92% of them seen only once. Their target antigens are unknown. This specimen was unstimulated CD4+ T cells sorted from spleen or lymph node cells, taken before transplant. These receptors came from a human donor who was the organ donor for an intestinal transplant.

The V call is TRBV4-3, the J call TRBJ1-1; a possible D gene is TRBD1 (5 bases). The CDR3 contains 15 residues. Germline V lookup: CDR1 LGHNA, CDR2 YSLEER. The ends were cut back, 3 bases at V and 1 base at J, with 12 bases in the middle. CDR3 sequence (DNA): TGCGCCAGCAGCCAGTATCGCGGGGGGAACACTGAAGCTTTCTTT. The encoded protein is CASSQYRGGNTEAFF.

The rearrangement uses TRBV7-2 and TRBJ2-3; the D gene is possibly TRBD2 (5 bases). The ends were cut back, 1 base at V and 3 bases at J, with 14 bases in the middle. CDR1 and CDR2 (germline): SGHTA, FQGNSA. The CDR3 totals 16 residues. In DNA form, the CDR3 reads TGTGCCAGCAGCTTAGATAGGCTAGCAGGAACAGATACGCAGTATTTT. This sequence encodes CASSLDRLAGTDTQYF.

The chain recombines TRBV29-1 with TRBJ2-1; the D gene is possibly TRBD2 (5 bases). Germline CDR1 reads SQVTM; CDR2 reads ANQGSEA. CDR3 size: 14 residues. V was pared by 1 base and J by 6 bases, with 13 bases between. CDR3 protein: CSVEAPERPNEQFF. DNA for the CDR3: TGCAGCGTTGAAGCACCCGAGCGGCCCAATGAGCAGTTCTTC.

This clone has just one count. The V and J genes are TRBV28 and TRBJ2-7; 8 bases agree with TRBD1. Germline V lookup: CDR1 MDHEN, CDR2 SYDVKM. V shed 4 bases, J shed 3 bases, and the junction held 8 bases outside the gene matches. The CDR3 covers 15 residues. CDR3 nucleotide sequence: TGTGCCAGCAGTTCGCGGACAGGGAGGTTCTACGAGCAGTACTTC. This translates into CASSSRTGRFYEQYF.

The V and J genes are TRBV5-1 and TRBJ2-1; TRBD1 is a possible D gene (6 bases). Germline V gene lookup returns CDR1 SGHRS and CDR2 YFSETQ. With 5 bases removed from V and 10 bases from J, the gap between germline ends came to 16 bases. The CDR3 length is 13 residues. CDR3 amino acids: CASSGTSLSEQFF. CDR3 DNA sequence: TGCGCCAGCAGTGGGACATCCTTGTCCGAGCAGTTCTTC.

V is TRBV19 and J is TRBJ1-2; D is perhaps TRBD1 (6 bases). The V gene's germline CDR1 is LNHDA and CDR2 SQIVND (reference sequence). V dropped 4 bases and J dropped 3 bases, with 12 bases sitting between them. This CDR3 spans 14 amino acids. CDR3 region: CASSNYRADYGYTF. CDR3 nucleotide sequence: TGTGCCAGTAGTAACTACAGGGCGGACTATGGCTACACCTTC.

This clone was counted a few times. V usage is TRBV6-5 and J usage is TRBJ2-1; the D is unclear. V lost 5 bases and J lost 2, with 10 bases in between. CDR3 length equals 14 residues. Looked up from germline, CDR1 is MNHEY and CDR2 is SVGAGI. The CDR3 DNA reads TGTGCCAGCAGTGGCAGGATAGCCTACAATGAGCAGTTCTTC. This sequence encodes CASSGRIAYNEQFF.

The rearrangement links TRBV29-1 to TRBJ1-2, with D perhaps TRBD1 (6 bases). The CDR3 spans 13 residues. V lost 7 bases to trimming and J lost 2 bases, with 14 bases between them. Germline V lookup: CDR1 SQVTM, CDR2 ANQGSEA. CDR3 sequence reads: CSENRDKNYGYTF. In nucleotides, the CDR3 is TGCAGCGAAAACCGGGACAAAAACTATGGCTACACCTTC.

This clone was recorded a few times. The rearrangement joins TRBV25-1 to TRBJ2-7; 7 bases are a match to TRBD1. There are 14 residues in the CDR3. Per the germline V gene, CDR1 is MGHDK and CDR2 is SYGVNS. The V and J ends lost 4 bases and 2 bases, in that order; junction bases with no gene match: 5. In nucleotides, the CDR3 is TGTGCCAGCAGTGTTAAGACAGGGCCCTACGAGCAGTACTTC. Its protein product is CASSVKTGPYEQYF.

The V gene is TRBV11-3, the J gene TRBJ2-7, with TRBD1 matching over 7 bases. This CDR3 comprises 15 residues. Germline-derived CDR1 and CDR2 are SGHNT and YENEEA. The ends lost 5 bases at V and 7 bases at J; junction bases unmatched: 14. CDR3 sequence: CASSATGAITEEQYF. CDR3 in DNA: TGTGCCAGCAGCGCAACAGGGGCTATAACGGAGGAGCAGTACTTC.

The chain is built from TRBV7-8 and TRBJ1-2; 7 bases align to TRBD1. Germline V CDR1 and CDR2: SGHVS, FQNEAQ. V was clipped by 1 base and J by 4 bases; unmatched bases: 0. The CDR3 spans 13 residues. In nucleotides, the CDR3 is TGTGCCAGCAGCTTAGGACAGGGCTATGGCTACACCTTC. Its protein product is CASSLGQGYGYTF.

V usage is TRBV6-5 and J usage is TRBJ2-1; 10 nucleotides line up with TRBD1. CDR3 length: 14 residues. CDR1 and CDR2 from the germline V gene are MNHEY and SVGAGI. Losses at the gene ends were 4 bases for V and 4 bases for J; bases not matched to a gene: 1. Written as DNA, the CDR3 is TGTGCCAGCAGTTCGGACAGGGGGTACAATGAGCAGTTCTTC. Its protein is CASSSDRGYNEQFF.

The rearrangement joins TRBV23-1 to TRBJ1-5; D is uncertain. TRBV23-1 is noted as an ORF with a role that remains uncertain. The length of the CDR3 is 17 residues. Trimming cost V 8 bases and J 3 bases, with 23 bases left between them. CDR3 sequence (DNA): TGCGCCAGCCTAATAAGGGAGTACCGTTTTTTCAATCAGCCCCAGCATTTT. Residues: CASLIREYRFFNQPQHF.

The V call is TRBV7-3, the J call TRBJ1-1, with D possibly matching TRBD1 (5 bases). Deletions cut 5 bases from V and 5 bases from J, with 21 bases between. The CDR3 extends over 16 amino acids. Per the germline V gene, CDR1 is SGHTA and CDR2 is FQGTGA. DNA for the CDR3: TGTGCCAGCAGCCCCCGTTCCGGCGGGGGTAGGACTGAAGCTTTCTTT. Amino acid sequence: CASSPRSGGGRTEAFF.

The V call is TRBV7-2, the J call TRBJ2-7, with 10 bases that match TRBD2. There are 16 residues in the CDR3. The trim removed 5 bases at V and 3 bases at J, leaving 10 bases unmatched. Germline V gene lookup returns CDR1 SGHTA and CDR2 FQGNSA. The CDR3 coding sequence is TGTGCCAGCAGCCGACTGACTAGCGGGCTCCTCTACGAGCAGTACTTC. This encodes CASSRLTSGLLYEQYF.